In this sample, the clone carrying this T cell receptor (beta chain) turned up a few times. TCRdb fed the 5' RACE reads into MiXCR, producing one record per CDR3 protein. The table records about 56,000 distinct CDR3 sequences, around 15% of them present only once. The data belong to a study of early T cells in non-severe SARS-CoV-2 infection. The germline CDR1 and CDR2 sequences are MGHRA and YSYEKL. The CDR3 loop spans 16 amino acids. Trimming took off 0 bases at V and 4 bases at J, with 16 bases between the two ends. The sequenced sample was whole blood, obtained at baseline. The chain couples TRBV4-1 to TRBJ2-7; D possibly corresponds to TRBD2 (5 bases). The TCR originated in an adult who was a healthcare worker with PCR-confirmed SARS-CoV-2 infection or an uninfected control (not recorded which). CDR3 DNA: TGCGCCAGCAGCCAAGATGGGGAGCAGACCCTATACGAGCAGTACTTC. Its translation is CASSQDGEQTLYEQYF.